These 27 T cell receptor beta chains originate from one sample sequenced in a study of blood T cells in healthy people across ages. PCR was performed a second time for about 7 to 11 cycles using a sample-barcoded 5' primer and a J-beta primer mix. TCRdb reprocessed the 5' RACE reads via MiXCR and lists one record per CDR3 protein. The sample holds 1.5 million to 2 million distinct CDR3 sequences, about 50% seen once. Sequencing was performed on blood. The receptors come from a woman between 40 and 50 years old in good health.

V and J are TRBV4-2 and TRBJ1-2; TRBD1 matches at 9 bases. Germline V gene data show CDR1 as LGHNA and CDR2 as YNFKEQ. Trimming removed 0 bases from V and 5 bases from J; junction bases left unmatched: 7. The CDR3 has 16 amino acids. The CDR3 protein is CASSQDLRDRVYGYTF. DNA for the CDR3: TGTGCCAGCAGCCAAGACCTACGGGACAGGGTTTATGGCTACACCTTC.

The J gene is TRBJ2-7, the V gene TRBV5-1, with TRBD1 identical over 9 bases. There are 16 residues in the CDR3. With V trimmed by 4 bases and J by 3 bases, 11 bases remained unmatched. Germline loops: CDR1 SGHRS, CDR2 YFSETQ. In DNA, the CDR3 is TGCGCCAGCAGCGCGGGACAGGGCACTTTAGTCTACGAGCAGTACTTC. Protein: CASSAGQGTLVYEQYF. The complete variable domain, with remaining parts taken from reference TRBV5-1 and TRBJ2-7, reads KAGVTQTPRYLIKTRGQQVTLSCSPISGHRSVSWYQQTPGQGLQFLFEYFSETQRNKGNFPGRFSGRQFSNSRSEMNVSTLELGDSALYLCASSAGQGTLVYEQYFGPGTRLTVT.

This clonotype has a handful of counts. The rearrangement links TRBV7-9 to TRBJ1-2; no clear D gene. Trimming took 2 bases from V and 2 from J, leaving 6 bases between them. CDR1 SEHNR and CDR2 FQNEAQ come from the germline V gene (reference sequence). The CDR3 totals 13 residues. This CDR3 reads CASSLIRNYGYTF. The CDR3 bases are TGTGCCAGCAGCTTAATACGGAACTATGGCTACACCTTC. Full variable domain (remainder filled in from reference TRBV7-9 and TRBJ1-2): DTGVSQNPRHKITKRGQNVTFRCDPISEHNRLYWYRQTLGQGPEFLTYFQNEAQLEKSRLLSDRFSAERPKGSFSTLEIQRTEQGDSAMYLCASSLIRNYGYTFGSGTRLTVV.

The J gene is TRBJ2-5, the V gene TRBV6-5, with 8 positions matching TRBD1. In germline, CDR1 is MNHEY, CDR2 SVGAGI. Trimming at V came to 6 bases and at J to 1 base, leaving 4 bases not matched to a gene. The CDR3 has 14 amino acids. CDR3 in amino acids: CASSIQGAQETQYF. CDR3 bases: TGTGCCAGCAGCATCCAGGGGGCCCAAGAGACCCAGTACTTC.

The J gene is TRBJ2-3, the V gene TRBV11-2; TRBD2 aligns across 13 bases. There are 22 residues in the CDR3. Trimming removed 2 bases from V and 2 bases from J; junction bases left unmatched: 19. Germline V gives CDR1 SGHAT, CDR2 FQNNGV. CDR3 residues: CASSLTPRTSGGTRVVTDTQYF. The CDR3 DNA is TGTGCCAGCAGCTTAACCCCTCGGACTAGCGGGGGAACCCGGGTGGTCACAGATACGCAGTATTTT. Together with reference TRBV11-2 and TRBJ2-3, the CDR3 gives the full variable domain: EAGVAQSPRYKIIEKRQSVAFWCNPISGHATLYWYQQILGQGPKLLIQFQNNGVVDDSQLPKDRFSAERLKGVDSTLKIQPAKLEDSAVYLCASSLTPRTSGGTRVVTDTQYFGPGTRLTVL.

This clonotype appeared a few times. The chain is built from TRBV6-2 or TRBV6-3 and TRBJ2-5; 10 nucleotides line up with TRBD2. The CDR3 loop spans 13 amino acids. J was trimmed by 5 bases and V by 10 bases; bases with no gene match: 7. The germline gives CDR1 MNHEY, CDR2 SVGEGT. The CDR3 coding sequence is TGTGCCATAAGCGGGGGGGCCGTGGAGACCCAGTACTTC. It is translated as CAISGGAVETQYF.

V usage is TRBV6-5 and J usage is TRBJ2-4; the D gene could be TRBD1 or TRBD2 (5 bases each). The J call is doubtful: the DNA matches TRBJ2-7 better. Germline lookup yields CDR1 MNHEY and CDR2 SVGAGI. The CDR3 extends over 14 amino acids. The CDR3 spells CASSYGGESYEQYF. The DNA for the CDR3 is TGTGCCAGCAGTTACGGGGGAGAGTCCTACGAGCAGTACTTC.

The chain uses TRBV20-1 and TRBJ1-2, with a tentative D call TRBD1 (5 bases). The germline CDR1 and CDR2 sequences are DFQATT and SNEGSKA (reference sequence). The V and J ends lost 7 bases and 1 base respectively, with 13 bases between them. CDR3 length: 13 residues. The CDR3 loop reads CSVREGNNYGYTF. CDR3 DNA: TGCAGTGTCCGTGAGGGGAATAACTATGGCTACACCTTC.

V usage is TRBV2 and J usage is TRBJ2-7, with 7 bases fitting TRBD1. Germline V gene sequence: CDR1 SNHLY, CDR2 FYNNEI. V dropped 5 bases and J dropped 1; count of bases not matched to a gene: 5. The CDR3 loop spans 14 amino acids. This chain's CDR3 is CASSKGQLSYEQYF. The DNA for the CDR3 is TGTGCCAGCAGTAAGGGACAGTTATCCTACGAGCAGTACTTC.

The chain has TRBV27 and TRBJ2-3; D gene ambiguous. The germline V gene encodes CDR1 MNHEY and CDR2 SMNVEV (reference sequence). CDR3 length: 13 residues. V lost 5 bases, J lost 6 bases, and 12 bases lay in between. CDR3: CASSPSRSDTQYF. The CDR3 region has the DNA TGTGCCAGCAGTCCGTCCAGGTCGGATACGCAGTATTTT.

The J gene is TRBJ2-5, the V gene TRBV10-2; tentatively, D is TRBD2 (6 bases). The CDR3 loop spans 15 amino acids. Looked up from germline, CDR1 is WSHSY and CDR2 is SAAADI. Trimming pared 6 bases from V and 4 bases from J, leaving 18 bases between. CDR3 residues: CASRTGPPEGETQYF. DNA of the CDR3: TGCGCCAGCAGGACGGGCCCCCCGGAGGGAGAGACCCAGTACTTC.

V gene TRBV9 combines with J gene TRBJ1-2; possible D gene TRBD1, 5 bases. Trimming took 7 bases from V and 6 from J, leaving 16 bases between them. The germline V gene has CDR1 SGDLS and CDR2 YYNGEE. The CDR3 is 13 amino acids. This chain's CDR3 is CASGEQGIDGYTF. The CDR3 DNA sequence: TGTGCCAGCGGGGAGCAGGGAATCGATGGCTACACCTTC.

The J gene is TRBJ1-1, the V gene TRBV5-1, with 8 bases that match TRBD1. The germline CDR1 and CDR2 sequences are SGHRS and YFSETQ. The CDR3 runs 14 residues. The V gene end was trimmed by 3 bases and the J gene end by 3 bases; junction bases not matched to a gene: 4. CDR3 region: CASSSRQGYTEAFF. The CDR3, as DNA: TGCGCCAGCAGCTCACGACAGGGGTACACTGAAGCTTTCTTT. The full variable domain, in which reference TRBV5-1 and TRBJ1-1 provide the parts outside the CDR3, is KAGVTQTPRYLIKTRGQQVTLSCSPISGHRSVSWYQQTPGQGLQFLFEYFSETQRNKGNFPGRFSGRQFSNSRSEMNVSTLELGDSALYLCASSSRQGYTEAFFGQGTRLTVV.

CDR3 loop: CAIRPDPGGTQYF. The CDR3 region has the DNA TGTGCCATCAGGCCGGACCCGGGGGGGACCCAGTACTTC. V is TRBV10-3 and J is TRBJ2-5; 7 nucleotides match TRBD2. The germline V gene has CDR1 ENHRY and CDR2 SYGVKD. Trimming took 6 bases from V and 7 from J; bases not matched to a gene: 8. This CDR3 has 13 residues.

The gene calls are TRBV6-5 and TRBJ1-5; D remains unclear. The CDR3 spans 15 residues. The germline V gene encodes CDR1 MNHEY and CDR2 SVGAGI. Trimming shortened V by 6 bases and J by 2 bases, and 14 bases separated the two germline ends. CDR3 in DNA: TGTGCCAGCAGATTGAATTATGGAGGCAATCAGCCCCAGCATTTT. The encoded protein is CASRLNYGGNQPQHF.

Points on this clonotype: An end of the junction differs from the germline gene, which may be a read error. The rearrangement links TRBV15 to TRBJ1-2; TRBD1 matches at 7 bases. Germline-derived CDR1 and CDR2 are LNHNV and YYDKDF (reference sequence). CDR3 length: 14 residues. This chain's CDR3 is CATSGQAPSYGNTF. CDR3 in DNA: TGTGCCACCTCCGGACAGGCTCCTTCCTATGGCAACACCTTC.

The V call is TRBV7-9, the J call TRBJ2-5, with a tentative D call TRBD1 (8 bases). Germline assignment: CDR1 SEHNR and CDR2 FQNEAQ (reference sequence). This CDR3 comprises 16 residues. Deletions cut 5 bases from V and 2 bases from J, with 18 bases between. The CDR3 DNA reads as TGTGCCAGCAGCCCTGGACAGGGAGGGAAGCAAGAGACCCAGTACTTC. It specifies CASSPGQGGKQETQYF.

V is TRBV14 and J is TRBJ2-7; 7 positions agree with TRBD2. Per the germline V gene, CDR1 is SGHDN and CDR2 is FVKESK. V lost 4 bases, J lost 10 bases, and 10 bases stayed unmatched. The CDR3 consists of 13 residues. The CDR3 DNA is TGTGCCAGCAGCCGCTCGGATCCGGGACTACAGTACTTC. Protein: CASSRSDPGLQYF.

V gene TRBV7-2 combines with J gene TRBJ1-5; unclear D gene. The CDR3 contains 12 residues. V lost 3 bases to trimming and J lost 7 bases, with 7 bases between them. The V gene's germline CDR1 is SGHTA and CDR2 FQGNSA. The CDR3 protein is CASSFGLQPQHF. Written as DNA, the CDR3 is TGTGCCAGCAGCTTCGGATTACAGCCCCAGCATTTT.

The V gene is TRBV7-9, the J gene TRBJ1-4; a weak D match, TRBD1 (6 bases). Trimming removed 6 bases from V and 7 bases from J, with 24 bases in between. This CDR3 spans 17 amino acids. CDR1 is SEHNR, CDR2 FQNEAQ, per germline (reference sequence). The CDR3 reads CASRPHLGGGGGEKLFF. For the CDR3, the DNA is TGTGCCAGCAGACCACACCTTGGTGGGGGCGGCGGTGAAAAACTGTTTTTT. The full variable domain, rest sourced from reference TRBV7-9 and TRBJ1-4, is DTGVSQNPRHKITKRGQNVTFRCDPISEHNRLYWYRQTLGQGPEFLTYFQNEAQLEKSRLLSDRFSAERPKGSFSTLEIQRTEQGDSAMYLCASRPHLGGGGGEKLFFGSGTQLSVL.

The sample holds one count of this clonotype. The rearrangement joins TRBV14 to TRBJ2-3; D is undetermined. The CDR3 contains 13 residues. The germline V and J ends were trimmed by 2 bases and 6 bases, with 9 bases remaining between them. From germline, CDR1 is SGHDN and CDR2 FVKESK. The CDR3 nucleotides are TGTGCCAGCAGCCAATTAATTATTGATACGCAGTATTTT. Its protein product is CASSQLIIDTQYF.

The rearrangement joins TRBV5-1 to TRBJ2-3, with D possibly being TRBD1 (5 bases). Germline V gene lookup returns CDR1 SGHRS and CDR2 YFSETQ. The CDR3 runs 15 residues. Deletions cut 4 bases from V and 0 bases from J, with 12 bases between. This CDR3 reads CASSLRVESTDTQYF. The CDR3 DNA is TGCGCCAGCAGCCTCAGGGTCGAAAGCACAGATACGCAGTATTTT.

This chain joins TRBV5-4 and TRBJ2-3, with TRBD2 identical over 13 bases. Looked up from germline, CDR1 is SGHNT and CDR2 is YYREEE (reference sequence). This CDR3 is 16 amino acids long. After removal of 4 bases from V and 8 bases from J, the junction contained 10 bases not matched to a gene. The CDR3 sequence is CASSEILAGGPPTQYF. Written as DNA, the CDR3 is TGTGCCAGCAGCGAAATACTAGCGGGGGGGCCCCCTACGCAGTATTTT.

This chain's CDR3 is CASSLDRAGHEQYF. CDR3 bases: TGTGCCAGCAGCTTGGATAGGGCAGGCCACGAGCAGTACTTC. J is TRBJ2-7 and V is TRBV5-6; no reliable D call. V was trimmed by 0 bases and J by 5 bases, leaving 12 bases between them. Germline-derived CDR1 and CDR2 are SGHDT and YYEEEE. The CDR3 runs 14 residues.

CDR3 loop: CASRRVAYNSPLHF. CDR3 DNA: TGTGCCAGCAGAAGGGTAGCCTATAATTCACCCCTCCACTTT. The V call is TRBV6-1, the J call TRBJ1-6; D unresolved. This CDR3 contains 14 residues. V was trimmed by 6 bases and J by 2 bases, leaving 8 bases between them. The germline V gene encodes CDR1 MNHNS and CDR2 SASEGT.

The chain recombines TRBV4-1 with TRBJ1-4, with a possible D match to TRBD1 (5 bases). Germline V gene lookup returns CDR1 MGHRA and CDR2 YSYEKL. V was trimmed by 0 bases and J by 2 bases, leaving 16 bases between them. This CDR3 comprises 18 residues. This CDR3 is CASSQELGDPNTNEKLFF. The DNA of the CDR3 is TGCGCCAGCAGCCAAGAGTTGGGGGACCCGAACACTAATGAAAAACTGTTTTTT.

In its sample, this clonotype was seen a few times. The chain uses TRBV6-2 or TRBV6-3 and TRBJ2-5, with D possibly being TRBD1 (6 bases). The J call may be in error: the DNA end matches TRBJ2-7 better. The CDR3 is 12 residues long. The germline CDR1 and CDR2 sequences are MNHEY and SVGEGT. The CDR3 here is CASSYGGLEQYF. DNA of the CDR3: TGTGCCAGCAGTTACGGGGGCCTCGAGCAGTACTTC.